Below, one T cell receptor beta chain is given with its context. The sample belongs to a study of cytomegalovirus exposure and HLA in healthy donors. Amplification used 60 Vbeta primers and 13 Jbeta primers. Assay used: immunoSEQ multiplex PCR; TCRdb lists only in-frame clones, some missing. This table holds 200,000 or so clones, 80% to 85% found once. Sequencing used PBMCs. This clonotype originated in a woman under 30 in good health and CMV-seropositive.

The CDR3 loop reads CAWSPGTGKDTIYF. In DNA form, the CDR3 reads TGTGCCTGGAGTCCCGGGACAGGGAAAGACACCATATATTTT. The chain combines TRBV30 with TRBJ1-3; the match to TRBD1 covers 9 bases. CDR1 and CDR2 from the germline V gene are GTSNPN and SVGIG (reference sequence). J was trimmed by 8 bases and V by 2 bases; bases with no gene match: 7. The CDR3 extends over 14 amino acids.